This TCR beta chain was observed in a study of vaccination and CD4 T cells after COVID-19. Study-level results: Median counts of SARS-CoV-2-reactive clonotypes increased from around 21 to 38; this difference was not significant.

Germline V gives CDR1 MNHNS, CDR2 SASEGT. The CDR3 has 11 residues. Trimming removed 6 bases from V and 7 bases from J, with 9 bases in between. Of note for this clonotype: The antigen is undetermined.

Cultured CD4+ T-cell DNA underwent Oncomine TCR Beta short-read sequencing. Investigators obtained genomic DNA by extraction from cultured CD4+ T cells. A single record per CDR3 protein comes from TCRdb applying MiXCR to the PCR reads. The sample lists thousands of distinct CDR3 sequences, roughly 78% seen once, with around 18% in the top ten. Stated treatment: approximately 9-day PBMC culture with coronavirus spike peptide pools or control peptides (ViraFEST assay). Every well contained approximately 2 million PBMCs, which were grown with roughly 9.1 IU/ml IL-2 and approximately 9.9 ug/ml peptide pools. Negative selection isolated the CD4+ T cells once the cells had been cultured for nine to ten days.

The chain combines TRBV6-1 with TRBJ2-5; D gene unclear. This receptor was obtained from a human donor who had recovered from COVID-19. The material sequenced was CD4+ T cells from blood, cultured in vitro. The CDR3 coding sequence is TGTGCCAGCAGCAATAAGGGGACCCAGTACTTC. Residues: CASSNKGTQYF.